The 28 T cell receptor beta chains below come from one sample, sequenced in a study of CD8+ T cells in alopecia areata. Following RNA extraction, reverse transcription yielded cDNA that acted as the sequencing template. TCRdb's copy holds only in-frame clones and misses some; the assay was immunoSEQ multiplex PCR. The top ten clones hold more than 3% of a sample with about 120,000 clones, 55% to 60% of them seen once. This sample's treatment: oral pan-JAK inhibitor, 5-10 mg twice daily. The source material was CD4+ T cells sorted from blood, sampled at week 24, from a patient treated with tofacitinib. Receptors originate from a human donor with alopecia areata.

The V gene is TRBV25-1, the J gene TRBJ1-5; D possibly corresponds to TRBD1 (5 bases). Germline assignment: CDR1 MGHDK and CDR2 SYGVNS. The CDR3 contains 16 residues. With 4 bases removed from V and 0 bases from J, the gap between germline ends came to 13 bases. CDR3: CASSGGPPYSNQPQHF. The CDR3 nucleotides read TGTGCCAGCAGTGGGGGACCCCCTTATAGCAATCAGCCCCAGCATTTT.

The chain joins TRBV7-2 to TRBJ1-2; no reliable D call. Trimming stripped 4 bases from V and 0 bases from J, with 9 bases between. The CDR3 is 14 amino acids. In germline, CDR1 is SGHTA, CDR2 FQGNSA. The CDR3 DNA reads TGTGCCAGCAGCTCCCTTAGGTCTAACTATGGCTACACCTTC. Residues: CASSSLRSNYGYTF.

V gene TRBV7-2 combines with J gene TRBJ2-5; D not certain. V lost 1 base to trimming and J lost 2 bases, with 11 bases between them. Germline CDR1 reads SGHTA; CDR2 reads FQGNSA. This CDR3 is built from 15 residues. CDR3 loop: CASSLVRYSQETQYF. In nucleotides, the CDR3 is TGTGCCAGCAGCTTAGTCAGATATTCTCAAGAGACCCAGTACTTC.

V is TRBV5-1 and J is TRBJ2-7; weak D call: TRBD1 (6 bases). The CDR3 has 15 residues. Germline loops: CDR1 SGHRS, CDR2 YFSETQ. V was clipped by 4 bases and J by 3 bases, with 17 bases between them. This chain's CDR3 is CASSGGGGRDYEQYF. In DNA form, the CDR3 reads TGCGCCAGCAGCGGTGGTGGGGGCAGGGACTACGAGCAGTACTTC. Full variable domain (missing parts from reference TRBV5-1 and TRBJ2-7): KAGVTQTPRYLIKTRGQQVTLSCSPISGHRSVSWYQQTPGQGLQFLFEYFSETQRNKGNFPGRFSGRQFSNSRSEMNVSTLELGDSALYLCASSGGGGRDYEQYFGPGTRLTVT.

CDR3 region: CASSLDRLDTIYF. The CDR3 coding sequence is TGTGCCAGCAGCCTAGACCGGCTAGACACCATATATTTT. The J gene is TRBJ1-3, the V gene TRBV4-2; D uncertain. The CDR3 extends over 13 amino acids. Trimming took 4 bases from V and 8 from J, leaving 12 bases between them. Germline CDR1 reads LGHNA; CDR2 reads YNFKEQ.

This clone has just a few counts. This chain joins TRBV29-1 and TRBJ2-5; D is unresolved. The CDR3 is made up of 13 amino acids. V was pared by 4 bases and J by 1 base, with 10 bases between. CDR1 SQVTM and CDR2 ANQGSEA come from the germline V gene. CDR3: CSVAHRGQETQYF. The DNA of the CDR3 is TGCAGCGTTGCACATCGTGGCCAAGAGACCCAGTACTTC. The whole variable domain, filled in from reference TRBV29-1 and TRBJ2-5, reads SAVISQKPSRDICQRGTSLTIQCQVDSQVTMMFWYRQQPGQSLTLIATANQGSEATYESGFVIDKFPISRPNLTFSTLTVSNMSPEDSSIYLCSVAHRGQETQYFGPGTRLLVL.

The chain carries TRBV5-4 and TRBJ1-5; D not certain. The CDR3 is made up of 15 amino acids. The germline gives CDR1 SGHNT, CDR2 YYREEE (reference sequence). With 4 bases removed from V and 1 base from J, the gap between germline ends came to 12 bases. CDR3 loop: CASSPGPASNQPQHF. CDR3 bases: TGTGCCAGCAGCCCGGGCCCGGCGAGCAATCAGCCCCAGCATTTT.

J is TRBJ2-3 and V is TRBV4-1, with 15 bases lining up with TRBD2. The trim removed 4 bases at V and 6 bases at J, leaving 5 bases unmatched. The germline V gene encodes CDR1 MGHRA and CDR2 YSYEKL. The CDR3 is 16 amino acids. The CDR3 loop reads CASSLGLAGGKDTQYF. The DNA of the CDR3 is TGCGCCAGCAGCCTCGGACTAGCGGGGGGGAAGGATACGCAGTATTTT.

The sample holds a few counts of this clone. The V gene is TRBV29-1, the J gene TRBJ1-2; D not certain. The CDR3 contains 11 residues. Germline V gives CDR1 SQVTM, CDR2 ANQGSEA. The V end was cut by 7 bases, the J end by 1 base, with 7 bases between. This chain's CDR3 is CSAGINYGYTF. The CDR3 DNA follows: TGCAGCGCTGGGATTAACTATGGCTACACCTTC.

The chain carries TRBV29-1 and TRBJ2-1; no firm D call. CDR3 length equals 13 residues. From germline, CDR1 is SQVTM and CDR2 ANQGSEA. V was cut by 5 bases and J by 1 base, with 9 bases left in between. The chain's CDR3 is CSVTPNSYNEQFF. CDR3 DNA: TGCAGCGTTACCCCCAATTCCTACAATGAGCAGTTCTTC.

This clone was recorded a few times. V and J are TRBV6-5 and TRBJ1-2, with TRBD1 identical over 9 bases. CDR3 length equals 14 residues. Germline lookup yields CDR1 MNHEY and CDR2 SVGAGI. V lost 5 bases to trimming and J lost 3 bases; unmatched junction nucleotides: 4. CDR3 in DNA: TGTGCCAGCAGTACCTGGACAGGGGACTATGGCTACACCTTC. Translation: CASSTWTGDYGYTF.

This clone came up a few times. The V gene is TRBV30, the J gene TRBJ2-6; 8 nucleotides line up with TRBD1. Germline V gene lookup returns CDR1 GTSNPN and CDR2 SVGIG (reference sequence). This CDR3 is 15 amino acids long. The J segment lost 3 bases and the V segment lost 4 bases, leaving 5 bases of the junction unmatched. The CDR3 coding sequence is TGTGCCTGGAACCCAGGGGGCTTTGGGGCCAACGTCCTGACTTTC. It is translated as CAWNPGGFGANVLTF.

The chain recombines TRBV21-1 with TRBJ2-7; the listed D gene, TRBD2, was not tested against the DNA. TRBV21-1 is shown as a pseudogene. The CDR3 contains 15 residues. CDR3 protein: CASSNEAGCTYEQYF. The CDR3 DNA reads TGTGCCAGCAGCAATGAGGCCGGGTGCACCTACGAGCAGTACTTC.

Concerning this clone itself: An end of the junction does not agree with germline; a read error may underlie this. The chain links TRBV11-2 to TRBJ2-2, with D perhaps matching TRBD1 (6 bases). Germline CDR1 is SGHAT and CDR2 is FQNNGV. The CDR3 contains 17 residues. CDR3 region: CASGFARGRFRTGELFF. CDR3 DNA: TGTGCCAGCGGCTTCGCCAGGGGTCGTTTTCGGACCGGGGAGCTGTTTTTT.

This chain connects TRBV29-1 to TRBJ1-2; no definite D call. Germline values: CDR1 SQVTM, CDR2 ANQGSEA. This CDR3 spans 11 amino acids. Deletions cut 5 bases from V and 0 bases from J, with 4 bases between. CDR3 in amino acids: CSVLSNYGYTF. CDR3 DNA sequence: TGCAGCGTTCTCTCTAACTATGGCTACACCTTC. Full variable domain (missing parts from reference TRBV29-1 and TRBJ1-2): SAVISQKPSRDICQRGTSLTIQCQVDSQVTMMFWYRQQPGQSLTLIATANQGSEATYESGFVIDKFPISRPNLTFSTLTVSNMSPEDSSIYLCSVLSNYGYTFGSGTRLTVV.

CDR3 nucleotide sequence: TGTGCCAGCAGCCAAGAGGCGGGTAGCGAAGCTTTCTTT. Its translation is CASSQEAGSEAFF. The V gene is TRBV4-2, the J gene TRBJ1-1; the D is unclear. CDR3 length equals 13 residues. Germline assignment: CDR1 LGHNA and CDR2 YNFKEQ. V shed 0 bases and J shed 8 bases, with 10 bases lying between them.

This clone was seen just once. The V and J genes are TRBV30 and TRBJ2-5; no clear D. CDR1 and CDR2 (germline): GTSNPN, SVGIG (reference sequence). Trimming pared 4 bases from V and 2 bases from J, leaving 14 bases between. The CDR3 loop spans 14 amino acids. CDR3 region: CAWIPPWAQETQYF. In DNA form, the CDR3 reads TGTGCCTGGATTCCTCCCTGGGCGCAAGAGACCCAGTACTTC.

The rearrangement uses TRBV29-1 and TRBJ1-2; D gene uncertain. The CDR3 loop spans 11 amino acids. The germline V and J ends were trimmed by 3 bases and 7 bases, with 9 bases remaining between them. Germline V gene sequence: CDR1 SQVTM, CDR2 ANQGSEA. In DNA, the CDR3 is TGCAGCGTTGATCATATCTCTGGCTACACCTTC. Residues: CSVDHISGYTF.

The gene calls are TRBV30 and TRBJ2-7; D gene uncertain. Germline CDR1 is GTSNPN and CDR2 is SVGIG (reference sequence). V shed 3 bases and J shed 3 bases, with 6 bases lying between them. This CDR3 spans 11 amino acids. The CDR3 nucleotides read TGTGCCTGGAGCACCATCTACGAGCAGTACTTC. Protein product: CAWSTIYEQYF.

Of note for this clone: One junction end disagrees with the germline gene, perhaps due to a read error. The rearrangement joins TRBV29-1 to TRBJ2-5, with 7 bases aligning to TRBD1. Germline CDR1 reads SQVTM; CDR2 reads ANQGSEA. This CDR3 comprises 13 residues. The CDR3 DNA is TGCAGCGTAGAAGACAGGGTGCTGGAGACCCAGTACTTC. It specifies CSVEDRVLETQYF.

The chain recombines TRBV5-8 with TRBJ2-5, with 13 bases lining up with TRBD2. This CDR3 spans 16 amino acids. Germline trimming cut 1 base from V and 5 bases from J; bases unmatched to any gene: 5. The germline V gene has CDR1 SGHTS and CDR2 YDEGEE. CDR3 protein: CASSLTGLAGSETQYF. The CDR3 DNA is TGTGCCAGCAGCTTGACGGGACTAGCGGGGAGTGAGACCCAGTACTTC.

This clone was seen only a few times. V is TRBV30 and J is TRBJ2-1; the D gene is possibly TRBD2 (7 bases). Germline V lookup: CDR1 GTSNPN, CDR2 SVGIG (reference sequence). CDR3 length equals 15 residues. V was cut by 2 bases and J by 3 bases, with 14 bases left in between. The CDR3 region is CAWSIPGGLYNEQFF. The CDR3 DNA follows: TGTGCCTGGAGTATCCCCGGGGGGCTCTACAATGAGCAGTTCTTC.

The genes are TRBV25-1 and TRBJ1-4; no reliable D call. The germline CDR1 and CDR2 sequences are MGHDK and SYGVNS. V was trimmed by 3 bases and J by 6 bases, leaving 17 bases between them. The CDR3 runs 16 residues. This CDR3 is CASSDPDGGGDEKLFF. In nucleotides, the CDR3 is TGTGCCAGCAGTGACCCCGACGGCGGCGGGGATGAAAAACTGTTTTTT.

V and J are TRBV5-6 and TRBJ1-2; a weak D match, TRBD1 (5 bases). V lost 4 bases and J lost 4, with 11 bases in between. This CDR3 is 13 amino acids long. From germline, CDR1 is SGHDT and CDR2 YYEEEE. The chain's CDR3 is CASSKTVSYGYTF. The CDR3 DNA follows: TGTGCCAGCAGCAAGACAGTATCCTATGGCTACACCTTC.

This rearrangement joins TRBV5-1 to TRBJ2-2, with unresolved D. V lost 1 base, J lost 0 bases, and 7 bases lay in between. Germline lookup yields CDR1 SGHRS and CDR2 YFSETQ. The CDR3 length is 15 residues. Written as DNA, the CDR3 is TGCGCCAGCAGCTTGTACCATGCGAACACCGGGGAGCTGTTTTTT. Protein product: CASSLYHANTGELFF. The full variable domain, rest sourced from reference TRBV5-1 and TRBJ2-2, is KAGVTQTPRYLIKTRGQQVTLSCSPISGHRSVSWYQQTPGQGLQFLFEYFSETQRNKGNFPGRFSGRQFSNSRSEMNVSTLELGDSALYLCASSLYHANTGELFFGEGSRLTVL.

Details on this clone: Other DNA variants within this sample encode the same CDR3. In DNA form, the CDR3 reads TGTGCCTGGAGTGTCCCCTCTGGGGCCAACGTCCTGACTTTC. Its protein product is CAWSVPSGANVLTF. The chain combines TRBV30 with TRBJ2-6, with D uncertain. V lost 0 bases and J lost 0, with 3 bases in between. Germline V lookup: CDR1 GTSNPN, CDR2 SVGIG (reference sequence). The CDR3 extends over 14 amino acids.

CDR3 loop: CASSGSAGANQPQHF. The CDR3, as DNA: TGTGCCAGCAGTGGGTCCGCAGGTGCCAATCAGCCCCAGCATTTT. The chain links TRBV2 to TRBJ1-5; D is uncertain. The V gene lost 4 bases and the J gene lost 3 bases, with 13 bases spanning the gap. The CDR3 length is 15 residues. CDR1 is SNHLY, CDR2 FYNNEI, per germline.

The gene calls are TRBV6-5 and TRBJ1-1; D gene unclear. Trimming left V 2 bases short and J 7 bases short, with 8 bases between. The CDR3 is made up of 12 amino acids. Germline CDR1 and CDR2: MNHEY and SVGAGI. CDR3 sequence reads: CASSYRGGEAFF. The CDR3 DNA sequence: TGTGCCAGCAGTTACCGGGGAGGTGAAGCTTTCTTT.